These T cell receptor beta chains were read from a single sample in a study of blood T cell repertoires in COVID-19. Profiling relied on immunoSEQ multiplex PCR, and the TCRdb table lists in-frame clones only, not all of them. The sample holds fewer than 250,000 clones, 80% to 90% seen once. The sequenced sample was peripheral blood. All receptors come from a man in his forties or fifties with COVID-19, enrolled during active disease. Both conserved end residues are part of each CDR3. Fields, in order: J gene, clone size, V gene, D gene, CDR3 protein, CDR3 DNA. A D gene is named only where the DNA matches it firmly. Expanded clones are given a class, and other clones once, few, many or no size at all.

j_call: TRBJ2-5; clone_size: NA; v_call: TRBV11-2; d_call: TRBD2; cdr3_aa: CASSLAGGEETQYF; cdr3_nt: TGTGCCAGCAGCTTAGCGGGAGGTGAAGAGACCCAGTACTTC
j_call: TRBJ2-3; clone_size: NA; v_call: TRBV6-4; d_call: TRBD2; cdr3_aa: CASSDQFRSGGVTDTQYF; cdr3_nt: TGTGCCAGCAGTGACCAGTTCCGAAGCGGGGGGGTCACAGATACGCAGTATTTT
j_call: TRBJ2-2; clone_size: NA; v_call: TRBV28; d_call: NA; cdr3_aa: CASSSHGGTGELFF; cdr3_nt: TGTGCCAGCAGTTCCCACGGGGGAACCGGGGAGCTGTTTTTT
j_call: TRBJ2-7; clone_size: NA; v_call: TRBV9; d_call: TRBD2; cdr3_aa: CASSVATSGRYEQYF; cdr3_nt: TGTGCCAGCAGCGTAGCCACTAGCGGGAGATACGAGCAGTACTTC
j_call: TRBJ2-7; clone_size: NA; v_call: TRBV4-1; d_call: TRBD1; cdr3_aa: CASSQGGGQGLYEQYF; cdr3_nt: TGCGCCAGCAGCCAAGGGGGGGGACAGGGACTCTACGAGCAGTACTTC
j_call: TRBJ2-3; clone_size: once; v_call: TRBV10-3; d_call: TRBD2; cdr3_aa: CAIKGAGLALDTQYF; cdr3_nt: TGTGCCATCAAGGGTGCGGGACTAGCCTTGGATACGCAGTATTTT
j_call: TRBJ1-5; clone_size: NA; v_call: TRBV5-6; d_call: TRBD1; cdr3_aa: CASSSTGFNQPQHF; cdr3_nt: TGTGCCAGCAGCTCGACAGGGTTCAATCAGCCCCAGCATTTT
j_call: TRBJ2-5; clone_size: NA; v_call: TRBV6-5; d_call: NA; cdr3_aa: CASSRLSVQETQYF; cdr3_nt: TGTGCCAGCAGTAGACTTAGCGTTCAAGAGACCCAGTACTTC
j_call: TRBJ1-3; clone_size: NA; v_call: TRBV5-1; d_call: TRBD1; cdr3_aa: CASSPEGTGFFSGNTIYF; cdr3_nt: TGCGCCAGCAGCCCGGAGGGGACAGGGTTTTTCTCTGGAAACACCATATATTTT
j_call: TRBJ2-1; clone_size: NA; v_call: TRBV27; d_call: TRBD2; cdr3_aa: CASSPIAGGRPEQFF; cdr3_nt: TGTGCCAGCAGTCCCATAGCGGGAGGTCGTCCTGAGCAGTTCTTC
j_call: TRBJ2-7; clone_size: NA; v_call: TRBV7-8; d_call: TRBD2; cdr3_aa: CASSRGLVSYEQYF; cdr3_nt: TGTGCCAGCAGTCGCGGACTAGTCTCCTACGAGCAGTACTTC
j_call: TRBJ2-7; clone_size: NA; v_call: TRBV28; d_call: TRBD1; cdr3_aa: CASSPTTGGSYEQYF; cdr3_nt: TGTGCCAGCAGCCCCACGACAGGGGGCTCCTACGAGCAGTACTTC
j_call: TRBJ2-3; clone_size: NA; v_call: TRBV25-1; d_call: TRBD2; cdr3_aa: CASSEMRGGTDTQYF; cdr3_nt: TGTGCCAGCAGTGAAATGCGGGGGGGGACAGATACGCAGTATTTT
j_call: TRBJ2-4; clone_size: NA; v_call: TRBV5-1; d_call: TRBD1; cdr3_aa: CASSLGFRTGALRTKLIQYF; cdr3_nt: TGCGCCAGCAGCTTGGGGTTCAGGACAGGGGCGTTGAGGACAAAACTAATTCAGTACTTC
j_call: TRBJ2-1; clone_size: NA; v_call: TRBV19; d_call: NA; cdr3_aa: CASSTTSTRYNEQFF; cdr3_nt: TGTGCCAGTAGTACGACCTCAACTAGATATAATGAGCAGTTCTTC
j_call: TRBJ2-5; clone_size: NA; v_call: TRBV7-9; d_call: TRBD1; cdr3_aa: CASSLGTGEETQYF; cdr3_nt: TGTGCCAGCAGCTTGGGGACAGGGGAAGAGACCCAGTACTTC
j_call: TRBJ2-1; clone_size: NA; v_call: TRBV11-2; d_call: TRBD2; cdr3_aa: CASSSTSGLYNEQFF; cdr3_nt: TGTGCCAGCAGCTCCACTAGCGGCCTCTACAATGAGCAGTTCTTC
j_call: TRBJ2-7; clone_size: NA; v_call: TRBV6-5; d_call: TRBD1; cdr3_aa: CASSWNRGPYEQYF; cdr3_nt: TGTGCCAGCAGTTGGAACAGGGGTCCGTACGAGCAGTACTTC
j_call: TRBJ2-2; clone_size: NA; v_call: TRBV19; d_call: NA; cdr3_aa: CASSLIAGTGELFF; cdr3_nt: TGTGCCAGTAGCCTGATCGCAGGGACCGGGGAGCTGTTTTTT
j_call: TRBJ2-7; clone_size: few; v_call: TRBV6-5; d_call: NA; cdr3_aa: CASMVQVSYEQYF; cdr3_nt: TGTGCCAGCATGGTCCAGGTATCCTACGAGCAGTACTTC
j_call: TRBJ1-1; clone_size: NA; v_call: TRBV6-1; d_call: NA; cdr3_aa: CASSELGGGVAFF; cdr3_nt: TGTGCCAGCAGTGAACTGGGCGGGGGCGTAGCTTTCTTT
j_call: TRBJ2-7; clone_size: NA; v_call: TRBV27; d_call: TRBD1; cdr3_aa: CASSSGQGTEQYF; cdr3_nt: TGTGCCAGCAGTTCTGGACAGGGCACGGAGCAGTACTTC
j_call: TRBJ2-7; clone_size: NA; v_call: TRBV20-1; d_call: TRBD1; cdr3_aa: CSASRAGDSSYEQYF; cdr3_nt: TGCAGTGCTAGTAGGGCAGGGGACAGCTCCTACGAGCAGTACTTC
j_call: TRBJ2-2; clone_size: once; v_call: TRBV6-5; d_call: TRBD1; cdr3_aa: CASSYARGLTGELFF; cdr3_nt: TGTGCCAGCAGTTACGCCAGGGGGCTAACCGGGGAGCTGTTTTTT
j_call: TRBJ2-2; clone_size: NA; v_call: TRBV12-5; d_call: TRBD2; cdr3_aa: CASGLVILAGNTGELFF; cdr3_nt: TGTGCTAGTGGTTTGGTAATACTAGCGGGGAACACCGGGGAGCTGTTTTTT
j_call: TRBJ1-4; clone_size: NA; v_call: TRBV18; d_call: NA; cdr3_aa: CASSHKGETNEKLFF; cdr3_nt: TGTGCCAGCTCTCACAAGGGGGAAACTAATGAAAAACTGTTTTTT
j_call: TRBJ1-2; clone_size: NA; v_call: TRBV9; d_call: TRBD1; cdr3_aa: CASSVPGTGANYGYTF; cdr3_nt: TGTGCCAGCAGCGTACCCGGGACAGGGGCAAACTATGGCTACACCTTC
j_call: TRBJ2-1; clone_size: NA; v_call: TRBV7-9; d_call: TRBD2; cdr3_aa: CASSHQPGGPANEQFF; cdr3_nt: TGTGCCAGCAGCCACCAACCGGGAGGGCCGGCCAATGAGCAGTTCTTC
j_call: TRBJ2-6; clone_size: NA; v_call: TRBV7-2; d_call: NA; cdr3_aa: CASSLVGGSGANVLTF; cdr3_nt: TGTGCCAGCAGCTTAGTCGGTGGCTCTGGGGCCAACGTCCTGACTTTC
j_call: TRBJ2-5; clone_size: NA; v_call: TRBV5-1; d_call: NA; cdr3_aa: CASSLGTAEETQYF; cdr3_nt: TGCGCCAGCAGCTTGGGGACAGCGGAAGAGACCCAGTACTTC
j_call: TRBJ1-3; clone_size: NA; v_call: TRBV19; d_call: NA; cdr3_aa: CASITRTSTTGNTIYF; cdr3_nt: TGTGCCAGTATTACTCGGACAAGCACCACTGGAAACACCATATATTTT
j_call: TRBJ2-2; clone_size: NA; v_call: TRBV10-3; d_call: NA; cdr3_aa: CAISGQSNTGELFF; cdr3_nt: TGTGCCATCAGTGGACAGTCGAACACCGGGGAGCTGTTTTTT
j_call: TRBJ2-2; clone_size: NA; v_call: TRBV27; d_call: TRBD2; cdr3_aa: CASRGGLAGLAGELFF; cdr3_nt: TGTGCCAGCAGGGGAGGACTAGCGGGGCTTGCCGGGGAGCTGTTTTTT
j_call: TRBJ2-5; clone_size: NA; v_call: TRBV9; d_call: NA; cdr3_aa: CASSVGLKETQYF; cdr3_nt: TGTGCCAGCAGCGTAGGGCTCAAAGAGACCCAGTACTTC
j_call: TRBJ1-5; clone_size: NA; v_call: TRBV18; d_call: TRBD1; cdr3_aa: CASSPIAGGQGLIGIQPQHF; cdr3_nt: TGTGCCAGCTCACCAATTGCCGGGGGACAGGGCCTAATCGGTATTCAGCCCCAGCATTTT
j_call: TRBJ2-3; clone_size: NA; v_call: TRBV7-9; d_call: TRBD2; cdr3_aa: CASSPGLVYGTDTQYF; cdr3_nt: TGTGCCAGCAGCCCGGGACTAGTATATGGCACAGATACGCAGTATTTT
j_call: TRBJ2-2; clone_size: NA; v_call: TRBV19; d_call: TRBD1; cdr3_aa: CASSIGQGFGDTGELFF; cdr3_nt: TGTGCCAGTAGTATCGGACAGGGTTTTGGGGACACCGGGGAGCTGTTTTTT
j_call: TRBJ1-6; clone_size: NA; v_call: TRBV11-2; d_call: NA; cdr3_aa: CASSFRGTGYNSPLHF; cdr3_nt: TGTGCCAGCAGCTTCCGGGGAACAGGGTATAATTCACCCCTCCACTTT
j_call: TRBJ2-7; clone_size: NA; v_call: TRBV12-5; d_call: TRBD1; cdr3_aa: CASGRPGQGAPEQYF; cdr3_nt: TGTGCTAGTGGTCGACCGGGACAGGGGGCTCCCGAGCAGTACTTC
j_call: TRBJ1-6; clone_size: few; v_call: TRBV19; d_call: NA; cdr3_aa: CASGPQQGRNSPLHF; cdr3_nt: TGTGCATCGGGGCCTCAACAGGGTAGGAATTCACCCCTCCACTTT
j_call: TRBJ1-6; clone_size: NA; v_call: TRBV5-1; d_call: TRBD1; cdr3_aa: CASSLARGQGTPLHF; cdr3_nt: TGCGCCAGCAGCTTGGCCAGGGGGCAAGGTACACCCCTCCACTTT